This entry lists 23 T cell receptor beta chains sequenced from one sample in a study of cytomegalovirus exposure and HLA in healthy donors. The study ran its PCR with 60 Vbeta and 13 Jbeta primers. TCRdb keeps only in-frame clones here, not all; method: immunoSEQ multiplex PCR. The sample records about 230,000 clones, 70% to 80% being singletons. The sample comprised PBMCs. All receptors come from an older woman in good health and CMV-seropositive.

This clone was counted once. The chain employs TRBV6-6 and TRBJ2-3; 10 bases map to TRBD2. CDR3 size: 15 residues. Looked up from germline, CDR1 is MNHNY and CDR2 is SVGAGI (reference sequence). Unmatched junction bases numbered 4, after V lost 6 bases and J lost 1 base. The CDR3 here is CASRPGTSGTDTQYF. In nucleotides, the CDR3 is TGTGCCAGCAGGCCGGGGACTAGCGGCACAGATACGCAGTATTTT.

CDR3 DNA sequence: TGTGCCAGCAGCTTAGTTTCAGGAAGTTTGGAAGGCTACACCTTC. It is translated as CASSLVSGSLEGYTF. The chain couples TRBV7-2 to TRBJ1-2; D uncertain. The V gene's germline CDR1 is SGHTA and CDR2 FQGNSA. This CDR3 is 15 amino acids long. V was cut by 1 base and J by 8 bases, with 17 bases left in between. Based on the CDR3 plus reference TRBV7-2 and TRBJ1-2, the full variable domain is GAGVSQSPSNKVTEKGKDVELRCDPISGHTALYWYRQSLGQGLEFLIYFQGNSAPDKSGLPSDRFSAERTGGSVSTLTIQRTQQEDSAVYLCASSLVSGSLEGYTFGSGTRLTVV.

The chain carries TRBV5-8 and TRBJ2-5, with 9 bases that match TRBD2. The junction had 4 bases not matched to a gene; V was cut back by 0 bases and J by 4 bases. CDR1 and CDR2 from the germline V gene are SGHTS and YDEGEE. The CDR3 is 15 amino acids. CDR3 nucleotides: TGTGCCAGCAGCTTGGCTCTAGCGGGGCGAGAGACCCAGTACTTC. Protein product: CASSLALAGRETQYF.

CDR3 DNA: TGCGCCAGCAGCCAAGGTACTAGCGGGGGGGCAGCTGGTGAGCAGTTCTTC. It codes for CASSQGTSGGAAGEQFF. V is TRBV5-1 and J is TRBJ2-1; 13 positions match TRBD2. The CDR3 runs to 17 residues. The germline gives CDR1 SGHRS, CDR2 YFSETQ. The V and J ends lost 4 bases and 9 bases, in that order; junction bases with no gene match: 13. The entire variable domain, with the rest obtained from reference TRBV5-1 and TRBJ2-1, is as follows: KAGVTQTPRYLIKTRGQQVTLSCSPISGHRSVSWYQQTPGQGLQFLFEYFSETQRNKGNFPGRFSGRQFSNSRSEMNVSTLELGDSALYLCASSQGTSGGAAGEQFFGPGTRLTVL.

The chain joins TRBV11-2 to TRBJ2-1, with TRBD2 matching over 14 bases. The CDR3 length is 14 residues. Germline CDR1 is SGHAT and CDR2 is FQNNGV. With V trimmed by 8 bases and J by 13 bases, 10 bases remained unmatched. The CDR3 DNA reads as TGTGCCAGCTCCTGGTTGGGACTAGCGGGGGAACAGTTCTTC. Its protein product is CASSWLGLAGEQFF.

The gene calls are TRBV30 and TRBJ1-6, with D unclear. Germline V gene lookup returns CDR1 GTSNPN and CDR2 SVGIG (reference sequence). The CDR3 has 13 residues. V shed 2 bases and J shed 5 bases, with 7 bases lying between them. CDR3 sequence: CAWSPGNNSPLHF. The CDR3 coding sequence is TGTGCCTGGAGTCCGGGAAATAATTCACCCCTCCACTTT.

The chain links TRBV25-1 to TRBJ1-2; 8 nucleotides agree with TRBD1. With V trimmed by 7 bases and J by 2 bases, 9 bases remained unmatched. There are 15 residues in the CDR3. Germline V gives CDR1 MGHDK, CDR2 SYGVNS. Written as DNA, the CDR3 is TGTGCCAGCATCGGACAGGGCACCGTGAACTATGGCTACACCTTC. It yields the protein CASIGQGTVNYGYTF.

The rearrangement joins TRBV7-2 to TRBJ2-4; D perhaps matches TRBD1 (5 bases). Germline CDR1 is SGHTA and CDR2 is FQGNSA. The length of the CDR3 is 15 residues. The V and J ends lost 3 bases and 3 bases respectively, with 12 bases between them. The chain's CDR3 is CASSFRDENKNIQYF. The CDR3 DNA reads TGTGCCAGCAGCTTCAGGGATGAGAACAAAAACATTCAGTACTTC.

The chain joins TRBV30 to TRBJ2-7; D is undetermined. CDR3 length: 13 residues. V dropped 4 bases and J dropped 2 bases, with 12 bases sitting between them. Per germline, CDR1 GTSNPN and CDR2 SVGIG (reference sequence). The CDR3 DNA reads as TGTGCCTGGATCAACCCGGTCCCCTACGAGCAGTACTTC. Protein: CAWINPVPYEQYF.

The chain links TRBV6-6 to TRBJ1-2, with D possibly matching TRBD1 (5 bases). Trimming took off 6 bases at V and 4 bases at J, with 15 bases between the two ends. CDR1 MNHNY and CDR2 SVGAGI come from the germline V gene (reference sequence). This CDR3 contains 14 residues. The CDR3 coding sequence is TGTGCCAGCAGCGACGGGGGGTACGGCTATGGCTACACCTTC. Protein product: CASSDGGYGYGYTF.

This chain links TRBV25-1 with TRBJ2-7; tentatively, D is TRBD2 (5 bases). This CDR3 region has 13 residues. Germline assignment: CDR1 MGHDK and CDR2 SYGVNS. Trimming took 1 base from V and 3 from J, leaving 7 bases between them. The CDR3 region is CASSESGSYEQYF. CDR3 sequence (DNA): TGTGCCAGCAGTGAATCGGGGAGCTACGAGCAGTACTTC.

The chain employs TRBV19 and TRBJ1-1; 10 bases are shared with TRBD1. Germline V CDR1 and CDR2: LNHDA, SQIVND (reference sequence). The CDR3 has 16 amino acids. V gave up 5 bases and J gave up 4 bases; unmatched junction bases: 10. The CDR3 spells CASSPHGQGGSTEAFF. For the CDR3, the DNA is TGTGCCAGTAGTCCCCATGGACAGGGGGGGAGCACTGAAGCTTTCTTT.

The chain carries TRBV2 and TRBJ2-5; TRBD2 is a possible D gene (5 bases). The CDR3 is made up of 14 amino acids. V was trimmed by 7 bases and J by 2 bases, leaving 14 bases between them. Germline CDR1 SNHLY, CDR2 FYNNEI. CDR3 sequence (DNA): TGTGCCAGCACCCCCCGAGGGCGGCAAGAGACCCAGTACTTC. It is translated as CASTPRGRQETQYF. The full variable domain, with the rest looked up from reference TRBV2 and TRBJ2-5, is EPEVTQTPSHQVTQMGQEVILRCVPISNHLYFYWYRQILGQKVEFLVSFYNNEISEKSEIFDDQFSVERPDGSNFTLKIRSTKLEDSAMYFCASTPRGRQETQYFGPGTRLLVL.

J is TRBJ2-5 and V is TRBV7-9, with TRBD2 matching over 7 bases. CDR3 length: 17 residues. V shed 3 bases and J 4 bases; nucleotides not matched to a gene: 14. The germline gives CDR1 SEHNR, CDR2 FQNEAQ (reference sequence). CDR3 amino acids: CASSLRDSGEGRETQYF. In DNA, the CDR3 is TGTGCCAGCAGCTTGCGAGATTCTGGGGAGGGCCGAGAGACCCAGTACTTC.

CDR3 in amino acids: CASSTIRRVEQFF. In DNA, the CDR3 is TGCGCCAGCAGCACAATCCGCCGGGTTGAGCAGTTCTTC. The V and J genes are TRBV4-1 and TRBJ2-1; D unclear. Germline CDR1 is MGHRA and CDR2 is YSYEKL. This CDR3 is built from 13 residues. V dropped 5 bases and J dropped 9 bases, with 14 bases sitting between them.

The rearrangement uses TRBV28 and TRBJ2-3; D is uncertain. This CDR3 has 12 amino acids. The germline V gene has CDR1 MDHEN and CDR2 SYDVKM. V lost 3 bases, J lost 4 bases, and 5 bases lay in between. CDR3 DNA: TGTGCCAGCAGTTTTTTAGCAGATACGCAGTATTTT. Its protein product is CASSFLADTQYF.

The chain links TRBV5-1 to TRBJ1-2, with D perhaps TRBD1 (6 bases). Germline V gene sequence: CDR1 SGHRS, CDR2 YFSETQ. This CDR3 is 15 amino acids long. V was trimmed by 1 base and J by 2 bases, leaving 12 bases between them. CDR3 nucleotides: TGCGCCAGCAGCTTGCGGACAGAAAAGAACTATGGCTACACCTTC. It encodes CASSLRTEKNYGYTF.

The V call is TRBV7-2, the J call TRBJ2-1; possibly TRBD2 for D (6 bases). CDR3 length: 15 amino acids. The germline V and J ends were trimmed by 2 bases and 10 bases, with 18 bases remaining between them. CDR1 SGHTA and CDR2 FQGNSA come from the germline V gene. CDR3 in DNA: TGTGCCAGCAGCTTAAGTCGCACTTTGGCGGGGGAGCAGTTCTTC. The encoded protein is CASSLSRTLAGEQFF.

CDR3 protein: CASSSSGGRTDTQYF. CDR3 bases: TGTGCCAGCAGTTCTAGCGGGGGCCGCACAGATACGCAGTATTTT. The chain employs TRBV28 and TRBJ2-3, with TRBD2 matching 10 bases. The CDR3 contains 15 residues. The germline V gene has CDR1 MDHEN and CDR2 SYDVKM. J was trimmed by 1 base and V by 4 bases; bases with no gene match: 2. Combining the CDR3 with reference TRBV28 and TRBJ2-3 gives the whole variable domain DVKVTQSSRYLVKRTGEKVFLECVQDMDHENMFWYRQDPGLGLRLIYFSYDVKMKEKGDIPEGYSVSREKKERFSLILESASTNQTSMYLCASSSSGGRTDTQYFGPGTRLTVL.

This chain connects TRBV7-9 to TRBJ2-1, with D perhaps matching TRBD2 (5 bases). V was cut by 5 bases and J by 1 base, with 12 bases left in between. From germline, CDR1 is SEHNR and CDR2 FQNEAQ (reference sequence). The CDR3 totals 15 residues. The CDR3 is CASSQLTGSYNEQFF. The DNA of the CDR3 is TGTGCCAGCAGCCAGCTAACGGGGTCCTACAATGAGCAGTTCTTC.

This chain connects TRBV5-1 to TRBJ2-1; 8 nucleotides align to TRBD2. The V gene's germline CDR1 is SGHRS and CDR2 YFSETQ. V was clipped by 2 bases and J by 6 bases; unmatched bases: 19. The CDR3 totals 19 residues. In nucleotides, the CDR3 is TGCGCCAGCAGCTTCCCAGAGTCTGCTAGCGGGTGGACGGGCAATGAGCAGTTCTTC. Translating it yields CASSFPESASGWTGNEQFF.

The rearrangement links TRBV4-1 to TRBJ2-4; 8 bases agree with TRBD2. Germline values: CDR1 MGHRA, CDR2 YSYEKL. The CDR3 is made up of 20 amino acids. V dropped 3 bases and J dropped 3; count of bases not matched to a gene: 19. The CDR3 region is CASSHGTIAGGFSDKNIQYF. CDR3 in DNA: TGCGCCAGCAGCCACGGGACTATCGCGGGAGGTTTCTCGGACAAAAACATTCAGTACTTC.

Comment on this clone: This sample includes further DNA sequences coding for the same CDR3. The V call is TRBV2, the J call TRBJ1-3; 9 nucleotides line up with TRBD1. Germline assignment: CDR1 SNHLY and CDR2 FYNNEI. The CDR3 loop spans 14 amino acids. V shed 7 bases and J 2 bases; nucleotides not matched to a gene: 3. CDR3 DNA sequence: TGTGCCAGCACGCGACAGGGGGCTGGAAACACCATATATTTT. Translation: CASTRQGAGNTIYF. Using reference TRBV2 and TRBJ1-3 for the parts outside the CDR3, the full variable domain is EPEVTQTPSHQVTQMGQEVILRCVPISNHLYFYWYRQILGQKVEFLVSFYNNEISEKSEIFDDQFSVERPDGSNFTLKIRSTKLEDSAMYFCASTRQGAGNTIYFGEGSWLTVV.